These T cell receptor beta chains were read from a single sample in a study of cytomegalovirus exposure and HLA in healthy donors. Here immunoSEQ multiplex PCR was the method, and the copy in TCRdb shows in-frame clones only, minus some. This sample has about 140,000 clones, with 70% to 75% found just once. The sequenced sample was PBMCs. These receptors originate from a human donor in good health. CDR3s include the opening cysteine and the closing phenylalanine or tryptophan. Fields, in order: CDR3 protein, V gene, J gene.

CDR3 protein: CASSQSEGTSGRHGNYEQYF
V gene: TRBV4-1
J gene: TRBJ2-7

CDR3 protein: CASSLSAGNEAFF
V gene: TRBV28
J gene: TRBJ1-1

CDR3 protein: CASSMTGDTEAFF
V gene: TRBV6-5
J gene: TRBJ1-1

CDR3 protein: CASSQWEGVLNYGYTF
V gene: TRBV4-1
J gene: TRBJ1-2

CDR3 protein: CASSLWTSGNNEQFF
V gene: TRBV13
J gene: TRBJ2-1

CDR3 protein: CSVPVRDRDFNEQFF
V gene: TRBV29-1
J gene: TRBJ2-1

CDR3 protein: CASSLGAGGRPEAFF
V gene: TRBV5-5
J gene: TRBJ1-1

CDR3 protein: CASSPGCGYTF
V gene: TRBV4-2
J gene: TRBJ1-2

CDR3 protein: CASSFKATLLAGGNEQYF
V gene: TRBV27
J gene: TRBJ2-7

CDR3 protein: CASSSGHYLSGNTIYF
V gene: TRBV7-9
J gene: TRBJ1-3

CDR3 protein: CASSQYAGNYGYTF
V gene: TRBV23-1
J gene: TRBJ1-2

CDR3 protein: CASSQDLGGYYGEQFF
V gene: TRBV14
J gene: TRBJ2-1

CDR3 protein: CASSLGGNEQFF
V gene: TRBV27
J gene: TRBJ2-1

CDR3 protein: CSVEDDRGREQYF
V gene: TRBV29-1
J gene: TRBJ2-7

CDR3 protein: CASSLSPGRYSNQPQHF
V gene: TRBV28
J gene: TRBJ1-5

CDR3 protein: CATGPGEIDTQYF
V gene: TRBV6-4
J gene: TRBJ2-3

CDR3 protein: CASTRTGSSYEQYF
V gene: TRBV6-6
J gene: TRBJ2-7

CDR3 protein: CASGLEASGSNEQFF
V gene: TRBV27
J gene: TRBJ2-1

CDR3 protein: CASSLDRRQPQHF
V gene: TRBV27
J gene: TRBJ1-5

CDR3 protein: CASSATLPGTANTEAFF
V gene: TRBV7-6
J gene: TRBJ1-1

CDR3 protein: CASSYWSEVSNEQFF
V gene: TRBV6-5
J gene: TRBJ2-1

CDR3 protein: CASSAGTARTRGGYF
V gene: TRBV28
J gene: TRBJ2-7

CDR3 protein: CASSLGQADGYTF
V gene: TRBV11-2
J gene: TRBJ1-2

CDR3 protein: CASSLTPGKNTEAFF
V gene: TRBV7-3
J gene: TRBJ1-1

CDR3 protein: CASSLGQCGYTF
V gene: TRBV28
J gene: TRBJ1-2

CDR3 protein: CASSRDRHYTEAFF
V gene: TRBV6-6
J gene: TRBJ1-1

CDR3 protein: CASSQGLAGGNSYEQYF
V gene: TRBV4-1
J gene: TRBJ2-7

CDR3 protein: CASSPLRQQCEQYF
V gene: TRBV7-2
J gene: TRBJ2-7

CDR3 protein: CASSWIRLAPNTGELFF
V gene: TRBV7-2
J gene: TRBJ2-2

CDR3 protein: CATSTTKNIQYF
V gene: TRBV2
J gene: TRBJ2-4

CDR3 protein: CASSTGGVNTEAFF
V gene: TRBV7-9
J gene: TRBJ1-1

CDR3 protein: CASLRTPEEKLFF
V gene: TRBV7-9
J gene: TRBJ1-4

CDR3 protein: CASSLAGDNQPQHF
V gene: TRBV5-1
J gene: TRBJ1-5

CDR3 protein: CASSPSGRGGRYEQYF
V gene: TRBV5-4
J gene: TRBJ2-7

CDR3 protein: CASSWATSGRETQYF
V gene: TRBV5-4
J gene: TRBJ2-5

CDR3 protein: CASSTPGQGLHHEQYF
V gene: TRBV28
J gene: TRBJ2-7

CDR3 protein: CASSLGLGDNEQYF
V gene: TRBV11-3
J gene: TRBJ2-7

CDR3 protein: CASSLRGRQAFF
V gene: TRBV28
J gene: TRBJ1-1

CDR3 protein: CASSHRTAVFVQFF
V gene: TRBV11-3
J gene: TRBJ2-1

CDR3 protein: CASSFMDRPTYEQYF
V gene: TRBV28
J gene: TRBJ2-7

CDR3 protein: CASRNSGGANNEQFF
V gene: TRBV27
J gene: TRBJ2-1